This T cell receptor beta chain appears in the sequencing data of a study of T cell responses to AZD1222 COVID-19 vaccine. Sequencing was performed with immunoSEQ multiplex PCR; in TCRdb, only in-frame clones are kept and a portion is missing. The table lists tens of thousands of clones, more than 70% of them singletons. Trimming removed 2 bases from V and 5 bases from J; junction bases left unmatched: 2. This CDR3 is built from 14 residues. The germline gives CDR1 MNHGY, CDR2 SAAAGT. The receptor comes from an adult in good health. This chain links TRBV6-8 with TRBJ2-3, with TRBD2 matching over 9 bases. The material was peripheral blood, obtained on day 0 of AZD1222 vaccination. The CDR3 spells CASSYRLAVDTQYF. CDR3 DNA: TGTGCCAGCAGTTACAGACTAGCGGTAGATACGCAGTATTTT.